The entry below describes one T cell receptor (beta chain). The antigen remains undetermined. Assay: immunoSEQ multiplex PCR; the TCRdb copy retains only in-frame clones and omits some. The table includes hundreds of thousands of clones, approximately 96% detected once. The sample comes from a study of shared clonotypes between healthy human individuals. The study, taken as a whole, reports: Rarefaction gave evidence that sorted-subset sequencing remained incomplete despite large depth.

CD45RO negativity and positive selection for CCR7 defined naive CD8 cells, a population that excluded terminally differentiated effector memory CD45RA+ cells. Donors were Caucasian adults residing in Nashville, Tennessee, USA. The CDR3 runs 19 residues. V shed 0 bases and J 1 base; nucleotides not matched to a gene: 9. From germline, CDR1 is SEHNR and CDR2 FQNEAQ (reference sequence). The chain links TRBV7-9 to TRBJ2-7; TRBD2 matches at 13 bases. Sequencing input: naive CD8+ T cells sorted from blood. This sequence was found in a young woman in good health. This CDR3 reads CASSLALGTSGIESYEQYF. Written as DNA, the CDR3 is TGTGCCAGCAGCTTAGCGCTCGGGACTAGCGGGATAGAGTCCTACGAGCAGTACTTC.